Presented here are 26 T cell receptor beta chains from one specimen sequenced in a study of T cells after yellow fever vaccination. One entry per CDR3 protein results from TCRdb running MiXCR on the 5' RACE reads. The sample gives hundreds of thousands of distinct CDR3 sequences, roughly 13% of which show up once; 11% to 15% is in the top ten. The material sequenced was PBMCs, taken on the day of the yellow fever booster vaccination. Receptor source: a man younger than 45 who received the YFV17D yellow fever vaccine.

The chain employs TRBV6-2 or TRBV6-3 and TRBJ2-1, with TRBD2 matching over 7 bases. Losses at the gene ends were 11 bases for V and 1 base for J; bases not matched to a gene: 2. Germline V CDR1 and CDR2: MNHEY, SVGEGT. This CDR3 has 12 residues. The CDR3 coding sequence is TGTGCCGCAGCGGGATCCTACAATGAGCAGTTCTTC. Its protein is CAAAGSYNEQFF.

The V gene is TRBV2, the J gene TRBJ2-1, with 12 bases aligning to TRBD2. Per the germline V gene, CDR1 is SNHLY and CDR2 is FYNNEI. The CDR3 is 15 residues long. Trimming removed 7 bases from V and 7 bases from J; junction bases left unmatched: 8. The CDR3 coding sequence is TGTGCCAGCATTAAAACCGGGACTAGCGGGAATGAGCAGTTCTTC. Translated: CASIKTGTSGNEQFF.

The chain links TRBV6-1 to TRBJ1-1; 9 bases map to TRBD1. Germline V gene sequence: CDR1 MNHNS, CDR2 SASEGT. The CDR3 consists of 15 residues. Losses at the gene ends were 8 bases for V and 0 bases for J; bases not matched to a gene: 7. CDR3: CASYRGRRMNTEAFF. The CDR3 nucleotides read TGTGCCAGCTACAGGGGGCGTAGGATGAACACTGAAGCTTTCTTT.

This clonotype appeared a few times. The genes are TRBV4-2 and TRBJ2-3; D perhaps matches TRBD1 (6 bases). The ends were cut back, 0 bases at V and 1 base at J, with 20 bases in the middle. Germline V lookup: CDR1 LGHNA, CDR2 YNFKEQ. The CDR3 is 19 residues long. CDR3 coding DNA: TGTGCCAGCAGCCAAGACCCAGTACAGGGTTTGATAGGCACAGATACGCAGTATTTT. This codes for CASSQDPVQGLIGTDTQYF.

This clonotype appeared a few times. This chain connects TRBV5-1 to TRBJ1-1; a possible D gene is TRBD1 (5 bases). The CDR3 is made up of 14 amino acids. V was pared by 2 bases and J by 2 bases, with 10 bases between. CDR1 and CDR2 from the germline V gene are SGHRS and YFSETQ. DNA for the CDR3: TGCGCCAGCAGCTTTGGGGGGGAAAACACTGAAGCTTTCTTT. This gives the protein CASSFGGENTEAFF.

V gene TRBV7-2 combines with J gene TRBJ2-3, with D unclear. This CDR3 is built from 13 residues. Germline V gives CDR1 SGHTA, CDR2 FQGNSA. V lost 5 bases and J 7 bases, leaving 13 bases between the germline ends. CDR3 sequence: CASSGPVLNTQYF. CDR3 nucleotides: TGTGCCAGCAGCGGTCCTGTTTTGAATACGCAGTATTTT.

This clonotype has just a few counts. This chain uses TRBV28 with TRBJ2-2, with 8 bases lining up with TRBD1. V lost 8 bases, J lost 1 base, and 9 bases stayed unmatched. The CDR3 has 16 amino acids. The germline gives CDR1 MDHEN, CDR2 SYDVKM. The DNA of the CDR3 is TGTGCCAGCGTCCACCCGACAGGGGTGAACACCGGGGAGCTGTTTTTT. Its translation: CASVHPTGVNTGELFF.

The chain uses TRBV20-1 and TRBJ2-7; D uncertain. The CDR3 consists of 14 residues. V was shortened by 3 bases and J by 4 bases, with 16 bases between the two germline ends. Germline CDR1 DFQATT, CDR2 SNEGSKA (reference sequence). Here the CDR3 DNA reads TGCAGTGCTAGCCTCCTCAAGACCCTGTACGAGCAGTACTTC. This gives the protein CSASLLKTLYEQYF.

This rearrangement joins TRBV5-1 to TRBJ2-3; 11 bases match TRBD1. Germline trimming cut 4 bases from V and 5 bases from J; bases unmatched to any gene: 12. This CDR3 comprises 17 residues. Germline loops: CDR1 SGHRS, CDR2 YFSETQ. The CDR3 loop reads CASSLPPDRGQIDTQYF. The CDR3 coding sequence is TGCGCCAGCAGCCTACCCCCGGACAGGGGGCAAATAGATACGCAGTATTTT.

This clonotype was detected a few times. V is TRBV19 and J is TRBJ2-5; D is perhaps TRBD2 (6 bases). This CDR3 spans 14 amino acids. The germline V gene has CDR1 LNHDA and CDR2 SQIVND (reference sequence). V was cut by 6 bases and J by 1 base, with 12 bases left in between. CDR3 in amino acids: CASSPGVSQETQYF. CDR3 nucleotides: TGTGCCAGTAGCCCGGGAGTTTCCCAAGAGACCCAGTACTTC.

The gene calls are TRBV10-2 and TRBJ2-3; D tentatively fits TRBD1 or TRBD2 (6 bases each). Germline V lookup: CDR1 WSHSY, CDR2 SAAADI. V was shortened by 2 bases and J by 6 bases, with 12 bases between the two germline ends. The CDR3 has 14 residues. The CDR3 region is CASSERGDWDTQYF. The CDR3 DNA is TGCGCCAGCAGTGAGAGGGGGGATTGGGATACGCAGTATTTT.

In its sample, this clonotype was seen a few times. The chain recombines TRBV20-1 with TRBJ2-1; D remains ambiguous. The V gene's germline CDR1 is DFQATT and CDR2 SNEGSKA (reference sequence). Trimming cost V 1 base and J 2 bases, with 12 bases left between them. The CDR3 spans 15 residues. CDR3 DNA: TGCAGTGCTAGAGTCCCCCATTCACCCTACAATGAGCAGTTCTTC. This sequence encodes CSARVPHSPYNEQFF.

The V and J genes are TRBV21-1 and TRBJ1-5; the table's D gene call, TRBD1, was not cross checked with the DNA. TRBV21-1 is labeled a pseudogene. The CDR3 runs 15 residues. In DNA form, the CDR3 reads TGTGCCAGCAGCAAATACGAGGAGGCGAATCAGCCCCAGCATTTT. It translates to CASSKYEEANQPQHF.

This clonotype was seen only a few times. The chain joins TRBV7-2 to TRBJ2-2, with a possible D match to TRBD2 (5 bases). The CDR3 has 16 residues. Trimming stripped 6 bases from V and 0 bases from J, with 14 bases between. Germline lookup yields CDR1 SGHTA and CDR2 FQGNSA. This CDR3 reads CASRTSAGSNTGELFF. DNA for the CDR3: TGTGCCAGCAGAACGAGCGCGGGTTCGAACACCGGGGAGCTGTTTTTT. The entire variable domain, with the rest obtained from reference TRBV7-2 and TRBJ2-2, is as follows: GAGVSQSPSNKVTEKGKDVELRCDPISGHTALYWYRQSLGQGLEFLIYFQGNSAPDKSGLPSDRFSAERTGGSVSTLTIQRTQQEDSAVYLCASRTSAGSNTGELFFGEGSRLTVL.

V usage is TRBV10-3 and J usage is TRBJ2-3; possible D gene TRBD1, 5 bases. Germline V gene lookup returns CDR1 ENHRY and CDR2 SYGVKD. Trimming stripped 5 bases from V and 1 base from J, with 7 bases between. This CDR3 has 13 amino acids. CDR3 in DNA: TGTGCCATCAGTATCAGGGGCACAGATACGCAGTATTTT. It translates to CAISIRGTDTQYF.

This clonotype has a handful of counts. The rearrangement joins TRBV10-3 to TRBJ1-2, with 7 bases matching TRBD1. The CDR3 totals 13 residues. The V and J ends lost 4 bases and 4 bases, in that order; junction bases with no gene match: 3. Germline V gene lookup returns CDR1 ENHRY and CDR2 SYGVKD. CDR3 nucleotides: TGTGCCATCAGTGCACAGGGGAGCTATGGCTACACCTTC. It specifies CAISAQGSYGYTF.

The chain couples TRBV14 to TRBJ2-3; 9 bases line up with TRBD2. The length of the CDR3 is 16 residues. V was clipped by 5 bases and J by 3 bases; unmatched bases: 9. CDR1 and CDR2 (germline): SGHDN, FVKESK. DNA of the CDR3: TGTGCCAGCAGCTCAATACCGGGACTAGCAACAGATACGCAGTATTTT. Amino acids: CASSSIPGLATDTQYF.

This chain links TRBV5-6 with TRBJ2-7; TRBD1 agrees at 7 bases. The CDR3 has 14 amino acids. Germline CDR1 reads SGHDT; CDR2 reads YYEEEE. V dropped 0 bases and J dropped 3; count of bases not matched to a gene: 3. The CDR3 DNA reads as TGTGCCAGCAGCTTGGGACAGGGCTTCTACGAGCAGTACTTC. Residues: CASSLGQGFYEQYF. Full variable domain (outside the CDR3, taken from reference TRBV5-6 and TRBJ2-7): DAGVTQSPTHLIKTRGQQVTLRCSPKSGHDTVSWYQQALGQGPQFIFQYYEEEERQRGNFPDRFSGHQFPNYSSELNVNALLLGDSALYLCASSLGQGFYEQYFGPGTRLTVT.

This clonotype was counted between two and nine times. The rearrangement joins TRBV29-1 to TRBJ2-2, with D perhaps matching TRBD2 (5 bases). This CDR3 comprises 16 residues. Germline CDR1 and CDR2: SQVTM and ANQGSEA. V was cut by 4 bases and J by 1 base, with 16 bases left in between. This chain's CDR3 is CSVGGRVAMNTGELFF. The DNA of the CDR3 is TGCAGCGTTGGGGGTCGAGTAGCGATGAACACCGGGGAGCTGTTTTTT.

V is TRBV30 and J is TRBJ2-4; weak D call: TRBD2 (5 bases). This CDR3 has 15 residues. The germline V and J ends were trimmed by 0 bases and 0 bases, with 9 bases remaining between them. CDR1 GTSNPN and CDR2 SVGIG come from the germline V gene (reference sequence). CDR3 sequence (DNA): TGTGCCTGGAGTGTAGGACTCGAAGCCAAAAACATTCAGTACTTC. It codes for CAWSVGLEAKNIQYF.

Ten or more counts support this clonotype. The rearrangement joins TRBV6-1 to TRBJ2-1, with TRBD2 as a possible D gene (6 bases). Germline lookup yields CDR1 MNHNS and CDR2 SASEGT. Trimming removed 5 bases at V and 8 bases at J, with 22 bases between. This CDR3 has 16 amino acids. The CDR3 region is CASSKGRRGWVDEQFF. Written as DNA, the CDR3 is TGTGCCAGCAGTAAAGGACGGCGGGGATGGGTGGATGAGCAGTTCTTC.

This clonotype was found a few times. The rearrangement links TRBV12-3 or TRBV12-4 to TRBJ2-2; 8 bases map to TRBD1. The CDR3 has 14 residues. Trimming at V came to 8 bases and at J to 5 bases, leaving 7 bases not matched to a gene. CDR3 loop: CASLGQGRTGELFF. The CDR3 bases are TGTGCCAGCCTTGGACAGGGACGGACCGGGGAGCTGTTTTTT.

The table lists this clonotype with a few counts. The chain carries TRBV7-2 and TRBJ2-1; D gene ambiguous. V was clipped by 3 bases and J by 7 bases, with 4 bases between them. Germline values: CDR1 SGHTA, CDR2 FQGNSA. This CDR3 is built from 11 residues. The CDR3 sequence is CASSFENEQFF. DNA of the CDR3: TGTGCCAGCAGCTTTGAGAATGAGCAGTTCTTC.

The CDR3 DNA follows: TGTGCCAGCAGTTTAGGGGACTGGAGCACAGATACGCAGTATTTT. This translates into CASSLGDWSTDTQYF. This chain uses TRBV12-3 or TRBV12-4 with TRBJ2-3; D might be TRBD2 (6 bases). The CDR3 runs to 15 residues. Trimming shortened V by 1 base and J by 0 bases, and 8 bases separated the two germline ends.

For this clonotype: A read error may produce the germline difference seen at one junction end. This rearrangement joins TRBV6-5 to TRBJ2-2, with D unclear. Germline CDR1 is MNHEY and CDR2 is SVGAGI. The CDR3 is 15 amino acids. CDR3 bases: TGTGTCAGCAGTTACTCCATTACAAACACCGGGGAGCTGTTTTTT. It translates to CVSSYSITNTGELFF.

This rearrangement joins TRBV7-2 to TRBJ1-2; no clear D gene. With 7 bases removed from V and 6 bases from J, the gap between germline ends came to 21 bases. Germline V gene sequence: CDR1 SGHTA, CDR2 FQGNSA. CDR3 length: 15 residues. CDR3 region: CASTPFGPPGDGYTF. As DNA, the CDR3 is TGTGCCAGCACCCCCTTCGGGCCGCCCGGCGATGGCTACACCTTC.